This T cell receptor (beta chain) is from a study of T cell changes during pregnancy in multiple sclerosis. Assay used: immunoSEQ multiplex PCR; TCRdb lists only in-frame clones, some missing. The data contain roughly 40,000 clones, 90% to 95% of them singletons. The CDR3 has 13 residues. CDR1 is LNHDA, CDR2 SQIVND, per germline (reference sequence). Trimming took 8 bases from V and 1 from J; bases not matched to a gene: 4. This receptor was taken from a female donor with multiple sclerosis, enrolled in a pregnancy study. V usage is TRBV19 and J usage is TRBJ1-1, with 7 nucleotides matching TRBD1. Sample: CD4+ T cells from peripheral blood mononuclear cells, taken before pregnancy. CDR3 DNA: TGTGCCAGTCTTAGGGGGCCGAACACTGAAGCTTTCTTT. Translation gives CASLRGPNTEAFF.